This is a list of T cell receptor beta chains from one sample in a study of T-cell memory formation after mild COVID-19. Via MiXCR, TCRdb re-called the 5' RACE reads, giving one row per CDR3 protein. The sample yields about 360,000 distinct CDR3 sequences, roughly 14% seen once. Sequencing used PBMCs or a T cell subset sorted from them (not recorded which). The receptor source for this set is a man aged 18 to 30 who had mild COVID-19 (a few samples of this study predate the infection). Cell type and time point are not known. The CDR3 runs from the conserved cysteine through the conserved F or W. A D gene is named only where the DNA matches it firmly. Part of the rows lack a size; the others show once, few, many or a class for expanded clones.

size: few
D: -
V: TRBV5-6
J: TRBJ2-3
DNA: TGTGCCAGCAGCTTGAGGGACTGGTACACAGATACGCAGTATTTT
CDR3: CASSLRDWYTDTQYF

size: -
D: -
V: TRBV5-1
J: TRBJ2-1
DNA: TGCGCCAGCAGCTCCGAGGGGAATGAGCAGTTCTTC
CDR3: CASSSEGNEQFF

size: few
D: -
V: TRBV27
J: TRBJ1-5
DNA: TGTGCCAGCTCCCCGCGCGGCTCGCCCCTAGGCAATCAGCCCCAGCATTTT
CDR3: CASSPRGSPLGNQPQHF

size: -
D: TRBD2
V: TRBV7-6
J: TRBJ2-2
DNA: TGTGCCAGCAGCTTAGATTTTTTGGCTAGCGGGGCCACCGGGGAGCTGTTTTTT
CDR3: CASSLDFLASGATGELFF

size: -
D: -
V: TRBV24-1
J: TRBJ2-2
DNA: TGTGCCACCAGTGATTTGCAAATGCGGCACACCGGGGAGCTGTTTTTT
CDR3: CATSDLQMRHTGELFF

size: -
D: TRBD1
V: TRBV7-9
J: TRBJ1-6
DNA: TGTGCCAGCAGCCGGACAGGGATGTGGTCACCCCTCCACTTT
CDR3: CASSRTGMWSPLHF

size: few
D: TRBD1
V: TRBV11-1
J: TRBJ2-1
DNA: TGTGCCAGCAGCTTGAGACAGGGTTTCTACAATGAGCAGTTCTTC
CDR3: CASSLRQGFYNEQFF

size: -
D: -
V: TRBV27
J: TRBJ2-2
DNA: TGTGCCAGCGAAGATTTGAACACCGGGGAGCTGTTTTTT
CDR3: CASEDLNTGELFF

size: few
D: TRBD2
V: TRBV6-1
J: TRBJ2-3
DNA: TGTGCCAGCTCCGGGCGGGGGGCCCCTACGCAGTATTTT
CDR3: CASSGRGAPTQYF

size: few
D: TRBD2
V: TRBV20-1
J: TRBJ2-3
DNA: TGCAGTGCTTCTGGACTAGCGGGGGGCAACCACACAGATACGCAGTATTTT
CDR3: CSASGLAGGNHTDTQYF

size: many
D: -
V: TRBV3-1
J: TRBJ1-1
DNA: TGTGCCAGCAGCCAAACGGCTGTAGGCACTGAAGCTTTCTTT
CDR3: CASSQTAVGTEAFF

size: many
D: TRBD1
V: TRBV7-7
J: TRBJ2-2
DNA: TGTGCCAGCAGCTTAAAGACAGGGGTGACCGGGGAGCTGTTTTTT
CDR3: CASSLKTGVTGELFF

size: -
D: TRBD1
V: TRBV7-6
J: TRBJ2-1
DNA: TGTGCCAGCAGCTTGGATACAGGGGGCAATGAGCAGTTCTTC
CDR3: CASSLDTGGNEQFF

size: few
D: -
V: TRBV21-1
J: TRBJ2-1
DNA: TGTGCCAGCAGCAAAGTCGGACACCCCTCCTACAATGAGCAGTTCTTC
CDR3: CASSKVGHPSYNEQFF

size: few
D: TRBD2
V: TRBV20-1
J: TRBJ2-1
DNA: TGCAGTGTTCGGGTAGCGGGGGGAAACAATGAGCAGTTCTTC
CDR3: CSVRVAGGNNEQFF

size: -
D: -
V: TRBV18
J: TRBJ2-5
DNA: TGTGCCAGCTCACCATTCAGGGGAGAGACCCAGTACTTC
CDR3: CASSPFRGETQYF

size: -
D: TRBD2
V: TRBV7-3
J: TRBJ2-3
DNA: TGTGCCAGCAGCTTATCCAGCGGGGGTCGTGATACGCAGTATTTT
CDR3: CASSLSSGGRDTQYF

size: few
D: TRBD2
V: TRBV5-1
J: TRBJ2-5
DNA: TGCGCCAGCAGCCCTATCTTGGGGGGGTACGAGACCCAGTACTTC
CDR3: CASSPILGGYETQYF

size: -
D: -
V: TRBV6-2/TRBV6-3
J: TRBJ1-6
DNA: TGTGCCAGCAGTGCGCGAGCAGCCTATAATTCACCCCTCCACTTT
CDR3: CASSARAAYNSPLHF

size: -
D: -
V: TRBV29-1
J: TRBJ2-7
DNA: TGCAGCGTTGTGCAGTACTACGAGCAGTACTTC
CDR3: CSVVQYYEQYF